Listed here are 19 T cell receptor beta chains from one sample, sequenced in a study of shared clonotypes between healthy human individuals. Profiled with immunoSEQ multiplex PCR; TCRdb holds only in-frame clones, not every one. The table records fewer than 650,000 clones, around 78% of them present only once. The source material was PBMCs. These receptor sequences come from a woman in her thirties or forties in good health. Some clones in this sample may be carry-over from other donors' samples.

This chain links TRBV30 with TRBJ2-4; D unresolved. The V and J ends lost 4 bases and 4 bases respectively, with 14 bases between them. The length of the CDR3 is 14 residues. CDR1 is GTSNPN and CDR2 is SVGIG in the germline V gene (reference sequence). The DNA of the CDR3 is TGTGCCTGGACAGAGACCTACCCAAAAAACATTCAGTACTTC. Its protein product is CAWTETYPKNIQYF. Based on the CDR3 plus reference TRBV30 and TRBJ2-4, the full variable domain is SQTIHQWPATLVQPVGSPLSLECTVEGTSNPNLYWYRQAAGRGLQLLFYSVGIGQISSEVPQNLSASRPQDRQFILSSKKLLLSDSGFYLCAWTETYPKNIQYFGAGTRLSVL.

This clone has a single count. Other DNA sequences in this sample translate to the same CDR3. The chain has TRBV9 and TRBJ2-7; no definite D call. Germline CDR1 is SGDLS and CDR2 is YYNGEE. V was trimmed by 0 bases and J by 0 bases, leaving 7 bases between them. CDR3 length equals 14 residues. This chain's CDR3 is CASSVGRSSYEQYF. CDR3 in DNA: TGTGCCAGCAGCGTAGGGCGGAGCTCCTACGAGCAGTACTTC.

Of note for this clone: At one of its ends the junction is not consistent with the germline gene, which may arise from a read error. The J gene is TRBJ1-1, the V gene TRBV4-2; D may be TRBD1 (5 bases). CDR3 length equals 13 residues. In germline, CDR1 is LGHNA, CDR2 YNFKEQ. CDR3 sequence reads: CAGSQGDELEAFF. CDR3 nucleotide sequence: TGTGCCGGCAGCCAAGGGGACGAGCTAGAAGCTTTCTTT.

This clone has just a few counts. This rearrangement joins TRBV7-9 to TRBJ1-4; no firm D call. This CDR3 has 14 residues. Germline V gene sequence: CDR1 SEHNR, CDR2 FQNEAQ (reference sequence). V lost 5 bases and J lost 3, with 10 bases in between. This CDR3 reads CASSPKGPNEKLFF. For the CDR3, the DNA is TGTGCCAGCAGCCCCAAAGGGCCTAATGAAAAACTGTTTTTT.

The J gene is TRBJ1-2, the V gene TRBV10-3; D not certain. Germline values: CDR1 ENHRY, CDR2 SYGVKD. The CDR3 loop spans 13 amino acids. Trimming took off 4 bases at V and 3 bases at J, with 9 bases between the two ends. The CDR3: CAISAESHYGYTF. The DNA of the CDR3 is TGTGCCATCAGTGCCGAGAGTCACTATGGCTACACCTTC.

This sequence joins TRBV5-8 and TRBJ1-1; D gene ambiguous. Per the germline V gene, CDR1 is SGHTS and CDR2 is YDEGEE. Trimming cost V 5 bases and J 2 bases, with 13 bases left between them. The CDR3 spans 14 residues. The CDR3 region is CASRTLNTNTEAFF. In nucleotides, the CDR3 is TGTGCCAGCAGGACCCTTAATACCAACACTGAAGCTTTCTTT.

V usage is TRBV19 and J usage is TRBJ2-4, with a weak D call TRBD1 (7 bases). Germline loops: CDR1 LNHDA, CDR2 SQIVND (reference sequence). The ends were cut back, 10 bases at V and 0 bases at J, with 25 bases in the middle. The CDR3 is 18 amino acids. Here the CDR3 DNA reads TGTGCCACCAAAAGGGCGGGACAGAGACGACTAGCCAAAAACATTCAGTACTTC. It yields the protein CATKRAGQRRLAKNIQYF.

In its sample, this clone was seen a few times. The chain joins TRBV18 to TRBJ2-3; D gene uncertain. Trimming stripped 6 bases from V and 1 base from J, with 8 bases between. CDR3 size: 13 residues. Germline values: CDR1 KGHSH, CDR2 LQKENI. CDR3 bases: TGTGCCAGCTCTGTAAGCGGCACAGATACGCAGTATTTT. Translated, it gives CASSVSGTDTQYF.

This chain connects TRBV9 to TRBJ2-1; 8 nucleotides match TRBD2. Trimming cost V 4 bases and J 7 bases; bases outside gene matches: 10. This CDR3 region has 15 residues. Looked up from germline, CDR1 is SGDLS and CDR2 is YYNGEE. CDR3 bases: TGTGCCAGCAGCCAGGGTGGACTAGCATTGAATGAGCAGTTCTTC. Translating it yields CASSQGGLALNEQFF.

The CDR3 coding sequence is TGTGCCAGCTCACCTACTAGCGGTGGAGATACGCAGTATTTT. Protein product: CASSPTSGGDTQYF. The chain links TRBV18 to TRBJ2-3, with TRBD2 identical over 8 bases. CDR1 is KGHSH, CDR2 LQKENI, per germline. The V gene end was trimmed by 3 bases and the J gene end by 5 bases; junction bases not matched to a gene: 4. CDR3 length: 14 amino acids. Using reference TRBV18 and TRBJ2-3 for the parts outside the CDR3, the full variable domain is NAGVMQNPRHLVRRRGQEARLRCSPMKGHSHVYWYRQLPEEGLKFMVYLQKENIIDESGMPKERFSAEFPKEGPSILRIQQVVRGDSAAYFCASSPTSGGDTQYFGPGTRLTVL.

This chain links TRBV5-5 with TRBJ1-1, with unresolved D. V was pared by 1 base and J by 0 bases, with 7 bases between. Germline-derived CDR1 and CDR2 are SGHKS and YYEKEE (reference sequence). CDR3 size: 14 residues. The CDR3 region is CASSLPGLNTEAFF. The CDR3 DNA is TGTGCCAGCAGCTTGCCAGGCCTGAACACTGAAGCTTTCTTT.

V is TRBV5-1 and J is TRBJ2-3, with 10 positions matching TRBD2. The germline gives CDR1 SGHRS, CDR2 YFSETQ. Trimming removed 5 bases from V and 2 bases from J; junction bases left unmatched: 5. There are 15 residues in the CDR3. CDR3 sequence reads: CASRPGLATTDTQYF. The CDR3 coding sequence is TGCGCCAGCAGACCGGGACTAGCGACCACAGATACGCAGTATTTT.

This rearrangement joins TRBV5-1 to TRBJ2-1; D might be TRBD2 (5 bases). Germline V gene lookup returns CDR1 SGHRS and CDR2 YFSETQ. The CDR3 is 15 residues long. V lost 1 base to trimming and J lost 4 bases, with 12 bases between them. The CDR3 sequence is CASSLPDSFYNEQFF. In nucleotides, the CDR3 is TGCGCCAGCAGCTTGCCGGACTCTTTTTACAATGAGCAGTTCTTC.

The V gene is TRBV19, the J gene TRBJ1-1; 7 nucleotides align to TRBD1. Looked up from germline, CDR1 is LNHDA and CDR2 is SQIVND (reference sequence). The V gene end was trimmed by 3 bases and the J gene end by 1 base; junction bases not matched to a gene: 5. The CDR3 is 15 residues long. As DNA, the CDR3 is TGTGCCAGTAGTATTTGGACAGGCCGGAACACTGAAGCTTTCTTT. Protein sequence: CASSIWTGRNTEAFF.

The J gene is TRBJ2-7, the V gene TRBV4-1; 8 bases agree with TRBD2. The germline V gene has CDR1 MGHRA and CDR2 YSYEKL. CDR3 length: 15 amino acids. V lost 1 base, J lost 1 base, and 3 bases stayed unmatched. The CDR3 spells CASSQGLAWSYEQYF. For the CDR3, the DNA is TGCGCCAGCAGCCAAGGACTAGCGTGGTCCTACGAGCAGTACTTC.

DNA for the CDR3: TGTGCCAGCAGCTTAGCCTTGGTTGGGAGGACTGAAGCTTTCTTT. It codes for CASSLALVGRTEAFF. The V and J genes are TRBV7-2 and TRBJ1-1; D is unclear. Trimming pared 0 bases from V and 5 bases from J, leaving 13 bases between. The CDR3 loop spans 15 amino acids. Looked up from germline, CDR1 is SGHTA and CDR2 is FQGNSA. Drawing the rest from reference TRBV7-2 and TRBJ1-1, the complete variable domain is GAGVSQSPSNKVTEKGKDVELRCDPISGHTALYWYRQSLGQGLEFLIYFQGNSAPDKSGLPSDRFSAERTGGSVSTLTIQRTQQEDSAVYLCASSLALVGRTEAFFGQGTRLTVV.

The rearrangement links TRBV7-2 to TRBJ2-3; D is tentatively TRBD1 or TRBD2 (6 bases each). CDR3 length: 15 residues. Germline lookup yields CDR1 SGHTA and CDR2 FQGNSA. Trimming shortened V by 5 bases and J by 4 bases, and 16 bases separated the two germline ends. The CDR3 DNA reads as TGTGCCAGCAGCCCAATGGGGGGCCTGTCAGATACGCAGTATTTT. This translates into CASSPMGGLSDTQYF.

Regarding this clone: Given a far larger clone just one base away, this is likely a sequencing read error. Other DNA sequences in this sample translate to the same CDR3. This chain links TRBV30 with TRBJ1-1; D gene uncertain. With 3 bases removed from V and 4 bases from J, the gap between germline ends came to 24 bases. Germline V gene sequence: CDR1 GTSNPN, CDR2 SVGIG (reference sequence). The CDR3 runs to 17 residues. The CDR3 region has the DNA TGTGCCTGGAGCGCCAGTCTTACATCAACCTTGGGCACTGAAGCTTTCTTT. Translating it yields CAWSASLTSTLGTEAFF.

This rearrangement joins TRBV5-1 to TRBJ1-1; weak D call: TRBD1 (6 bases). The CDR3 totals 15 residues. V was pared by 4 bases and J by 2 bases, with 15 bases between. Germline CDR1 reads SGHRS; CDR2 reads YFSETQ. The CDR3 here is CASSLTGTTNTEAFF. CDR3 bases: TGCGCCAGCAGCCTAACCGGGACAACAAACACTGAAGCTTTCTTT.